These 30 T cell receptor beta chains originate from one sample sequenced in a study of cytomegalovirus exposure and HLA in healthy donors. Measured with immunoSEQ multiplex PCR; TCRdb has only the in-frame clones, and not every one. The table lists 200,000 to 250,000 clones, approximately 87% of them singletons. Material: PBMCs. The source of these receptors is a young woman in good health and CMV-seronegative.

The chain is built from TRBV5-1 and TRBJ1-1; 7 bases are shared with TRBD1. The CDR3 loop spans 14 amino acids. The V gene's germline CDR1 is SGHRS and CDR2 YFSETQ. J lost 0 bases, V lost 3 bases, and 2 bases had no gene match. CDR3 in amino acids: CASSSTGMNTEAFF. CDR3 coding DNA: TGCGCCAGCAGCTCGACAGGGATGAACACTGAAGCTTTCTTT. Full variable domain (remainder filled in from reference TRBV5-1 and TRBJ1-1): KAGVTQTPRYLIKTRGQQVTLSCSPISGHRSVSWYQQTPGQGLQFLFEYFSETQRNKGNFPGRFSGRQFSNSRSEMNVSTLELGDSALYLCASSSTGMNTEAFFGQGTRLTVV.

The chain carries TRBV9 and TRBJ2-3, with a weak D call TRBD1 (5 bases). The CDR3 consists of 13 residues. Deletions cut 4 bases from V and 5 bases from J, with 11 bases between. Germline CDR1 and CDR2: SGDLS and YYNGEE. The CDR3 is CASSISQGDTQYF. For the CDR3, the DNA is TGTGCCAGCAGCATATCCCAGGGAGATACGCAGTATTTT.

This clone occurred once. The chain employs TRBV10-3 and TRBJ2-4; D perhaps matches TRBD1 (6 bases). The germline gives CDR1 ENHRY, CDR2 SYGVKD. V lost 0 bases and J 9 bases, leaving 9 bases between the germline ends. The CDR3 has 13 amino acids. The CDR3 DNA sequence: TGTGCCATCAGTGAGTCATCAGGGGCCATTCAGTACTTC. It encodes CAISESSGAIQYF.

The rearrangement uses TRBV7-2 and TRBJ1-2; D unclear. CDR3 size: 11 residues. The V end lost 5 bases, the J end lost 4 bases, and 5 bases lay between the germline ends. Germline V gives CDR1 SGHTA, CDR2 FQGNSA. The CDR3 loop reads CASSEAYGYTF. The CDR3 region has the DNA TGTGCCAGCAGCGAGGCCTATGGCTACACCTTC.

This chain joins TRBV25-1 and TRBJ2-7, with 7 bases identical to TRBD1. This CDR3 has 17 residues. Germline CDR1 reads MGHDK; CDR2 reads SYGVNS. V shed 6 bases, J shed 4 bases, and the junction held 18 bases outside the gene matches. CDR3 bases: TGTGCCAGCAGGGGAACAGGGGCTAGTGGAGCATCGTACGAGCAGTACTTC. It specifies CASRGTGASGASYEQYF.

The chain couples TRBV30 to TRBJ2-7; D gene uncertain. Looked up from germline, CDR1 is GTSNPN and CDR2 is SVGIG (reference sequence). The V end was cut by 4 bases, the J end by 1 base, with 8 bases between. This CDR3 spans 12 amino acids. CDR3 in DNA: TGTGCCTGGACAACAGAGTCCTACGAGCAGTACTTC. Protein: CAWTTESYEQYF.

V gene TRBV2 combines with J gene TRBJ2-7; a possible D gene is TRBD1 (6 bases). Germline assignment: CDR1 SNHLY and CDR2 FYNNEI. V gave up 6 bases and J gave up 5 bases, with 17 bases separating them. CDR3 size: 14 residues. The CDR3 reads CASSPGAPRDEQYF. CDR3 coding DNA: TGTGCCAGCAGCCCAGGGGCCCCCAGGGACGAGCAGTACTTC. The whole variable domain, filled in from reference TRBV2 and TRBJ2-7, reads EPEVTQTPSHQVTQMGQEVILRCVPISNHLYFYWYRQILGQKVEFLVSFYNNEISEKSEIFDDQFSVERPDGSNFTLKIRSTKLEDSAMYFCASSPGAPRDEQYFGPGTRLTVT.

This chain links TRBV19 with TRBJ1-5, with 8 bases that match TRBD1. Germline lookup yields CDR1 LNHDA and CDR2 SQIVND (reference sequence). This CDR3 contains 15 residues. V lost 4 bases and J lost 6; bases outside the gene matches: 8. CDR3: CASSTRTGRGQPQHF. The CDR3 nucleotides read TGTGCCAGTAGTACGCGGACAGGGAGGGGTCAGCCCCAGCATTTT.

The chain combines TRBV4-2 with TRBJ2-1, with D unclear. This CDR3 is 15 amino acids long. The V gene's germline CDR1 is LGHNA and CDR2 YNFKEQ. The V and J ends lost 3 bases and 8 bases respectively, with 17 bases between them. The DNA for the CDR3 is TGTGCCAGCAGCCAGAGCCCCGGACGTCTCGATGAGCAGTTCTTC. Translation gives CASSQSPGRLDEQFF.

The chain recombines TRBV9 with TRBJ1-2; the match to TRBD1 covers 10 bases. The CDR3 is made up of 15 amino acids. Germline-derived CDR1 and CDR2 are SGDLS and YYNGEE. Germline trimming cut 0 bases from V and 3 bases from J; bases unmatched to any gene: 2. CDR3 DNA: TGTGCCAGCAGCGTAGGAGGGACAGGGGACTATGGCTACACCTTC. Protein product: CASSVGGTGDYGYTF.

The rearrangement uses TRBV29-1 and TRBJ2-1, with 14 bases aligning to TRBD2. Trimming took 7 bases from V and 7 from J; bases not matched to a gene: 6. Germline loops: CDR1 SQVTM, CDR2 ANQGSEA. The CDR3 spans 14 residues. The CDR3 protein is CSAYGTSGGNEQFF. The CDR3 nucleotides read TGCAGCGCTTACGGGACTAGCGGGGGAAATGAGCAGTTCTTC.

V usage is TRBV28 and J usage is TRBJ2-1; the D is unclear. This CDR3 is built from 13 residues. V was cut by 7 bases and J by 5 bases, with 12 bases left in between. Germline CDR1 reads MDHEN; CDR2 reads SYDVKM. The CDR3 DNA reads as TGTGCCAGCACCCTTGACGGTGACAATGAGCAGTTCTTC. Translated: CASTLDGDNEQFF.

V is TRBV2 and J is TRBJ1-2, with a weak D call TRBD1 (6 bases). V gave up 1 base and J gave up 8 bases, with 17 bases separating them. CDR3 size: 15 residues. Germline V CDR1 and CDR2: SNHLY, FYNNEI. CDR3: CASSEVQGRGRGYTF. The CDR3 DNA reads TGTGCCAGCAGTGAAGTGCAGGGCAGGGGAAGGGGCTACACCTTC.

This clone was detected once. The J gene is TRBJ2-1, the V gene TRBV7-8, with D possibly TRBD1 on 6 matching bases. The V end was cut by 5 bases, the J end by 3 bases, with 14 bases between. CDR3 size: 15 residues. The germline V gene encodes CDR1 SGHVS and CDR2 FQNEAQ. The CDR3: CASSTGGYNYNEQFF. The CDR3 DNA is TGTGCCAGCAGCACTGGGGGCTACAACTACAATGAGCAGTTCTTC.

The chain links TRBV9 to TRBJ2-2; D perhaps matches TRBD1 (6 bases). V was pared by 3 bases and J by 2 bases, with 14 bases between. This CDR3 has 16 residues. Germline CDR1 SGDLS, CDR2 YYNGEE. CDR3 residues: CASSGPSGQNTGELFF. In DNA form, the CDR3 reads TGTGCCAGCAGCGGCCCCTCGGGACAAAACACCGGGGAGCTGTTTTTT.

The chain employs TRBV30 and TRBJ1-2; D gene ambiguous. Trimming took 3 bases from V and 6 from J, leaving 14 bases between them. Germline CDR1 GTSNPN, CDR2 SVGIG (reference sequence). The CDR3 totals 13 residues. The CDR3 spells CAWSRRRQHGYTF. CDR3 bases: TGTGCCTGGAGCAGGCGGCGGCAGCATGGCTACACCTTC.

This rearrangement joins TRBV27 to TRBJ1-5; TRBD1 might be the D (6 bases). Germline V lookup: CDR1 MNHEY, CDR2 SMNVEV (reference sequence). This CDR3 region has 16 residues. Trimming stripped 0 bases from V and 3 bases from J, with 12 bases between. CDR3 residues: CASSLSLGGVNQPQHF. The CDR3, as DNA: TGTGCCAGCAGTTTATCATTAGGGGGGGTCAATCAGCCCCAGCATTTT.

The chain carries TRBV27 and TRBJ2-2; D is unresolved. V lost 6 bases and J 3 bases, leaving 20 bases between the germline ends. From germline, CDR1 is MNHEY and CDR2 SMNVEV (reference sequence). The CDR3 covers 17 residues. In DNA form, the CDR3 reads TGTGCCAGCAGCCCCTCTTTCGTAGGAAAGGACACCGGGGAGCTGTTTTTT. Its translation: CASSPSFVGKDTGELFF.

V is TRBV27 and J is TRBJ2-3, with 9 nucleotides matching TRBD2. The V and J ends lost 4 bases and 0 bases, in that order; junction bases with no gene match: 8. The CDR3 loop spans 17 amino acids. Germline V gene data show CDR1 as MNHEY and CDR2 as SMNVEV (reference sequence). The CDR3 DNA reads TGTGCCAGCAGTTATATTAGCGGGAGCCGCAGCACAGATACGCAGTATTTT. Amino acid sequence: CASSYISGSRSTDTQYF.

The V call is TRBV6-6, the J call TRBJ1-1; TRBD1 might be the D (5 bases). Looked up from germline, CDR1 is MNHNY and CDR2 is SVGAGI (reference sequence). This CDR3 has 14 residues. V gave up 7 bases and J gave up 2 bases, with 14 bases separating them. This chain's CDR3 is CASNKGTVNTEAFF. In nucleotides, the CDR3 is TGTGCCAGCAATAAGGGGACGGTAAACACTGAAGCTTTCTTT.

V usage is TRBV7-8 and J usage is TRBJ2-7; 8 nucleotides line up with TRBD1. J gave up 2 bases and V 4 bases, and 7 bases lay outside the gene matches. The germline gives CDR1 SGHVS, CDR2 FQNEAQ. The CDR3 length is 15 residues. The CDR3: CASSSGQGLAYEQYF. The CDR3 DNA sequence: TGTGCCAGCAGCTCAGGACAGGGCCTGGCCTACGAGCAGTACTTC.

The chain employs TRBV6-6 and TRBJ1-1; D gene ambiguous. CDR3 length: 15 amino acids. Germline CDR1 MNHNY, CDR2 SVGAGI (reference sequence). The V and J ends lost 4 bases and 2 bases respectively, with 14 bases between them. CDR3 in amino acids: CASSWNSVANTEAFF. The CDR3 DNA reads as TGTGCCAGCAGTTGGAACAGCGTCGCAAACACTGAAGCTTTCTTT.

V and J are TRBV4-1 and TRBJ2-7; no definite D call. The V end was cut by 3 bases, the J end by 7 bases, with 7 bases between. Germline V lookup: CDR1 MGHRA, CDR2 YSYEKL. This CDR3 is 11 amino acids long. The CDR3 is CASSHFGEQYF. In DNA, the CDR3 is TGCGCCAGCAGCCACTTCGGGGAGCAGTACTTC.

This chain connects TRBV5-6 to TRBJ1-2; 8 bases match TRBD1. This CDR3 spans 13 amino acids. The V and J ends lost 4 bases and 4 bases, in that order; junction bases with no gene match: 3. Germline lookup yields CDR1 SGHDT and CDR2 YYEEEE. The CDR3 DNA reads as TGTGCCAGCAGCAGACAGGGGAGCTATGGCTACACCTTC. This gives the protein CASSRQGSYGYTF.

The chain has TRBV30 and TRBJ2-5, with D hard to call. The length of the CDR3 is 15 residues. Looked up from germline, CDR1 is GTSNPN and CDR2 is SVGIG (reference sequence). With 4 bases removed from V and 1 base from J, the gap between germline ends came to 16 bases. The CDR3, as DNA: TGTGCCTGGAAGGGCGGTTTGTCAACCCAAGAGACCCAGTACTTC. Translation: CAWKGGLSTQETQYF.

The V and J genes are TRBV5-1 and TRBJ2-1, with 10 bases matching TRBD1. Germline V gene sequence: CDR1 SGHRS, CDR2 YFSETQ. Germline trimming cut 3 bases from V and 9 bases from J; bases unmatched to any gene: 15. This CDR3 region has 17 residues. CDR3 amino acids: CASSSPTGQGGRGEQFF. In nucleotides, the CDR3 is TGCGCCAGCAGCTCCCCGACCGGACAGGGGGGAAGAGGTGAGCAGTTCTTC.

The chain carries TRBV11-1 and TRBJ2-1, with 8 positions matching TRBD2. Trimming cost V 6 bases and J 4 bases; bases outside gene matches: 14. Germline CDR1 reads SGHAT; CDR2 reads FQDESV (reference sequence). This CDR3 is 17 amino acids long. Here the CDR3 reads CASRDDTREASYNEQFF. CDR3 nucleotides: TGTGCCAGCAGGGACGACACGCGGGAGGCCTCGTACAATGAGCAGTTCTTC.

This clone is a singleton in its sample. CDR3 amino acids: CAWSPPGSLRDTQYF. The CDR3 DNA reads as TGTGCCTGGAGTCCTCCGGGCTCACTAAGAGATACGCAGTATTTT. This chain joins TRBV30 and TRBJ2-3; D is uncertain. Germline V lookup: CDR1 GTSNPN, CDR2 SVGIG (reference sequence). The CDR3 is 15 residues long. Trimming took off 2 bases at V and 5 bases at J, with 17 bases between the two ends. The full variable domain, completed using reference TRBV30 and TRBJ2-3, is SQTIHQWPATLVQPVGSPLSLECTVEGTSNPNLYWYRQAAGRGLQLLFYSVGIGQISSEVPQNLSASRPQDRQFILSSKKLLLSDSGFYLCAWSPPGSLRDTQYFGPGTRLTVL.

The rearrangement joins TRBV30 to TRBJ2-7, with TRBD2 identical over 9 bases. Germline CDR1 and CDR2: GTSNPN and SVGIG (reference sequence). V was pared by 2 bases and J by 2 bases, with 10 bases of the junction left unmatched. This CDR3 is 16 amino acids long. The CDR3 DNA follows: TGTGCCTGGAGTTCACCGGGACTAGCTGATGCCTACGAGCAGTACTTC. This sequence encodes CAWSSPGLADAYEQYF. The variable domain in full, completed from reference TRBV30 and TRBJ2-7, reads SQTIHQWPATLVQPVGSPLSLECTVEGTSNPNLYWYRQAAGRGLQLLFYSVGIGQISSEVPQNLSASRPQDRQFILSSKKLLLSDSGFYLCAWSSPGLADAYEQYFGPGTRLTVT.

CDR3 in amino acids: CASSGRTATNEKLFF. CDR3 sequence (DNA): TGTGCCAGCAGTGGCCGGACAGCAACTAATGAAAAACTGTTTTTT. The gene calls are TRBV6-6 and TRBJ1-4, with D possibly matching TRBD1 (6 bases). The V and J ends lost 5 bases and 0 bases respectively, with 10 bases between them. This CDR3 is built from 15 residues. Germline CDR1 and CDR2: MNHNY and SVGAGI (reference sequence).